The 8 T cell receptor beta chains given below trace back to one sample, sequenced in a study of cytomegalovirus exposure and HLA in healthy donors. A multiplex PCR was run with 60 Vbeta primers and 13 Jbeta primers. This table comes from immunoSEQ multiplex PCR, and its TCRdb copy is limited to in-frame clones, with some not included. The repertoire holds approximately 180,000 clones, 70% to 85% seen once, with around 5% in the top ten. Sample: PBMCs. These receptors were obtained from a man in his late teens or twenties in good health and CMV-seronegative.

This chain uses TRBV29-1 with TRBJ2-3, with 8 bases lining up with TRBD2. The trim removed 4 bases at V and 2 bases at J, leaving 2 bases unmatched. This CDR3 region has 13 residues. Germline V lookup: CDR1 SQVTM, CDR2 ANQGSEA. The CDR3 spells CSVVAGPTDTQYF. DNA of the CDR3: TGCAGCGTTGTAGCGGGACCCACAGATACGCAGTATTTT.

This chain connects TRBV28 to TRBJ2-7; D may be TRBD1 (6 bases). CDR1 MDHEN and CDR2 SYDVKM come from the germline V gene. CDR3 size: 11 residues. V lost 8 bases to trimming and J lost 12 bases, with 17 bases between them. In nucleotides, the CDR3 is TGTGCCAGCGGACAGACCTGGGTATGGTACTTC. Residues: CASGQTWVWYF.

The rearrangement links TRBV6-6 to TRBJ2-1; 13 nucleotides match TRBD2. The length of the CDR3 is 16 residues. CDR1 and CDR2 (germline): MNHNY, SVGAGI (reference sequence). Trimming cost V 2 bases and J 7 bases; bases outside gene matches: 5. In DNA, the CDR3 is TGTGCCAGCAGTTACCTGGGACTAGCGGGGAGTAATGAGCAGTTCTTC. It encodes CASSYLGLAGSNEQFF.

J is TRBJ1-2 and V is TRBV5-1, with D tentatively TRBD1 (5 bases). Deletions cut 3 bases from V and 11 bases from J, with 23 bases between. Germline V gene sequence: CDR1 SGHRS, CDR2 YFSETQ. The CDR3 spans 15 residues. CDR3 region: CASSSGDTGSLLYTF. The CDR3, as DNA: TGCGCCAGCAGCTCCGGAGATACAGGATCCCTCCTTTACACCTTC.

CDR3 nucleotides: TGTGCCAGCAGCTACTCATTTAGCGGGATCTACGAGCAGTACTTC. This codes for CASSYSFSGIYEQYF. The gene calls are TRBV7-2 and TRBJ2-7; 8 bases are shared with TRBD2. This CDR3 has 15 residues. V dropped 4 bases and J dropped 3; count of bases not matched to a gene: 8. The germline V gene encodes CDR1 SGHTA and CDR2 FQGNSA.

This clone was detected once. The V call is TRBV5-1, the J call TRBJ2-5, with D possibly matching TRBD1 (5 bases). Germline assignment: CDR1 SGHRS and CDR2 YFSETQ. Trimming took off 2 bases at V and 1 base at J, with 15 bases between the two ends. The CDR3 has 16 amino acids. CDR3 protein: CASSFRQGGSQETQYF. DNA for the CDR3: TGCGCCAGCAGCTTTCGGCAGGGTGGGTCCCAAGAGACCCAGTACTTC.

This clone is a singleton in its sample. The chain recombines TRBV11-3 with TRBJ2-1, with D perhaps matching TRBD1 (5 bases). The CDR3 is made up of 16 amino acids. The V gene lost 7 bases and the J gene lost 8 bases, with 24 bases spanning the gap. CDR1 and CDR2 from the germline V gene are SGHNT and YENEEA. This CDR3 is CASTRQDSVNRDEQFF. CDR3 in DNA: TGTGCCAGCACTCGACAAGACAGTGTAAATCGCGATGAGCAGTTCTTC.

The chain joins TRBV9 to TRBJ2-7; D is perhaps TRBD1 (5 bases). The germline gives CDR1 SGDLS, CDR2 YYNGEE. The CDR3 runs to 15 residues. V was pared by 4 bases and J by 5 bases, with 19 bases between. CDR3 residues: CASSLRGRVGNEQYF. The CDR3 nucleotides are TGTGCCAGCAGCCTCAGAGGCAGGGTAGGCAACGAGCAGTACTTC.